Listed here is a single T cell receptor (beta chain). These data are taken from a study of cytomegalovirus exposure and HLA in healthy donors. At the level of the study: Both the 100 to 150 validation repertoires and the approximately 670 first-cohort repertoires used the same platform, as reported by a later analysis.

This CDR3 region has 12 residues. The V and J ends lost 4 bases and 6 bases respectively, with 10 bases between them. Germline V gives CDR1 SEHNR, CDR2 FQNEAQ (reference sequence). This table comes from immunoSEQ multiplex PCR, and its TCRdb copy is limited to in-frame clones, with some not included. This repertoire shows some 150,000 clones, roughly 89% found once; its top ten account for 4.5% to 5.5%. Sequenced input: PBMCs. This TCR derives from a man younger than 35 in good health and CMV-seropositive. The chain is built from TRBV7-9 and TRBJ2-7; D is unresolved. CDR3 residues: CASSSIVAEQYF. In DNA, the CDR3 is TGTGCCAGCAGCTCCATAGTTGCCGAGCAGTACTTC.